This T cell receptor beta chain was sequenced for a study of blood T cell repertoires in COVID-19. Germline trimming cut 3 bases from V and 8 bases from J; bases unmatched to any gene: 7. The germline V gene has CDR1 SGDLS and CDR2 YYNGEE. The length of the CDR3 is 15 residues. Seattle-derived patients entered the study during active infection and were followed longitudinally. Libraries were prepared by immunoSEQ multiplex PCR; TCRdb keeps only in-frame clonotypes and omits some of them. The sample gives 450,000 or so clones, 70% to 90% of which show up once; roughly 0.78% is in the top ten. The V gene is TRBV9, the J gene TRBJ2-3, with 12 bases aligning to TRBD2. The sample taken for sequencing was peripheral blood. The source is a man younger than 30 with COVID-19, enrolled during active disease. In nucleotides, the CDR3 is TGTGCCAGCAGCGAGGCTAGCGGGGGGGCCGGTACGCAGTATTTT. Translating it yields CASSEASGGAGTQYF.